The rows below give T cell receptor beta chains drawn from one sample of a study of cytomegalovirus exposure and HLA in healthy donors. Sequenced by immunoSEQ multiplex PCR; TCRdb stores in-frame clones only, minus some. The sample has approximately 89,000 clones, around 76% seen once. Sequenced sample: PBMCs. The receptors stem from a man aged 25-40 years in good health and CMV-seropositive. Both conserved end residues are part of each CDR3. D genes are given only for firm matches. Size is stated for part of the rows, as once, few or many counts, or as a class when the clone is expanded.

>TRBJ1-1|TRBV21-1|-|-
TGTGCCAGCAGAACTACAACGGTCGGGGGAGAAAGCTTGAACACTGAAGCTTTCTTT
CASRTTTVGGESLNTEAFF
>TRBJ2-7|TRBV29-1|once|-
TGCAGCGTCCTTAGCGGCTCCTACGAGCAGTACTTC
CSVLSGSYEQYF
>TRBJ1-4|TRBV18|once|TRBD1
TGTGCCAGCTCACCACGACAGGGCCCTAATGAAAAACTGTTTTTT
CASSPRQGPNEKLFF
>TRBJ2-1|TRBV9|-|-
TGTGCCAGCAGCGTAGACCTGCGGACTTACAATGAGCAGTTCTTC
CASSVDLRTYNEQFF
>TRBJ2-3|TRBV7-2|-|TRBD2
TGTGCCAGCAGCCCCCCCGGGGGGAGAGATACGCAGTATTTT
CASSPPGGRDTQYF
>TRBJ2-3|TRBV4-2|once|TRBD1
TGTGCCAGCAGCCAAGGGGACAGGGGTTCTCTAGATACGCAGTATTTT
CASSQGDRGSLDTQYF
>TRBJ1-2|TRBV6-1|-|TRBD1
TGTGCCAGCAGTGGTGGGGACAGGGGAGAAAACTATGGCTACACCTTC
CASSGGDRGENYGYTF
>TRBJ1-6|TRBV13|-|TRBD1
TGTGCCAGCCGTGGGACAGGGGTTGGAGTGAATTCACCCCTCCACTTT
CASRGTGVGVNSPLHF
>TRBJ1-1|TRBV16|few|-
TGTGCCAGCAGCCCGCACAGGGAAACTGAAGCTTTCTTT
CASSPHRETEAFF
>TRBJ1-4|TRBV19|-|-
TGTGCCAGTAAGGAGGGACCAGGATTCAATGAAAAACTGTTTTTT
CASKEGPGFNEKLFF
>TRBJ2-7|TRBV5-1|-|TRBD1
TGCGCCAGCAGCTCGGGACAGGTTTTCTCCTACGAGCAGTACTTC
CASSSGQVFSYEQYF
>TRBJ2-5|TRBV5-1|few|-
TGCGCCAGCAGCTTACGACTAGTAGAGACCCAGTACTTC
CASSLRLVETQYF
>TRBJ1-2|TRBV2|-|TRBD1
TGTGCCAGCAGTGAGGGACAGGGTAACTATGGCTACACCTTC
CASSEGQGNYGYTF
>TRBJ1-5|TRBV2|-|-
TGTGCCAGCAGTGAAGGGGCAAATAGCAATCAGCCCCAGCATTTT
CASSEGANSNQPQHF
>TRBJ2-2|TRBV30|-|-
TGTGCCTGGAGAACCGACAGTTCGAACACCGGGGAGCTGTTTTTT
CAWRTDSSNTGELFF
>TRBJ2-1|TRBV11-3|-|-
TGTGCCAGCAGCTTCGGGTTTGGGGGCAAGAATGAGCAGTTCTTC
CASSFGFGGKNEQFF
>TRBJ1-2|TRBV9|-|-
TGTGCCAGCAGCGTAGACGGGGGGCAGGGCTATGGCTACACCTTC
CASSVDGGQGYGYTF
>TRBJ1-2|TRBV5-6|-|-
TGTGCCAGCAGCTTGCCAGGCAGGGAACTCAACTATGGCTACACCTTC
CASSLPGRELNYGYTF
>TRBJ1-3|TRBV19|-|-
TGTGCCAGTAGTATAGATTTGGGGAGCTCTGGAAACACCATATATTTT
CASSIDLGSSGNTIYF
>TRBJ2-3|TRBV9|-|TRBD2
TGTGCCAGCAGCGAGAGCGGGGGCACAGATACGCAGTATTTT
CASSESGGTDTQYF
>TRBJ1-1|TRBV7-2|-|-
TGTGCCAGCAGCTTAACAGAGGGAGCTTTCTTT
CASSLTEGAFF
>TRBJ1-5|TRBV2|-|TRBD1
TGTGCCAGCCGCCCTCACAGGGGGCCCAGCAATCAGCCCCAGCATTTT
CASRPHRGPSNQPQHF
>TRBJ1-4|TRBV7-9|few|-
TGTGCCAGCACCCTGGTGGGGGGAGAAAAACTGTTTTTT
CASTLVGGEKLFF
>TRBJ1-2|TRBV7-8|few|TRBD1
TGTGCCAGCAGCTTCACGAGGGACAGCAGCTATGGCTACACCTTC
CASSFTRDSSYGYTF
>TRBJ2-1|TRBV7-2|once|-
TGTGCCAGCAGCCCGGGAATCATGGGGGCCCTACACAATGAGCAGTTCTTC
CASSPGIMGALHNEQFF
>TRBJ2-7|TRBV18|-|TRBD1
TGTGCCACCAAAACCGGGACAGGATCCTCCTACGAGCAGTACTTC
CATKTGTGSSYEQYF
>TRBJ2-6|TRBV29-1|-|TRBD1
TGCAGCGTGGGGGACAGCCAATACTCTGGGGCCAACGTCCTGACTTTC
CSVGDSQYSGANVLTF
>TRBJ1-1|TRBV2|-|TRBD1
TGTGCCAGCAGCCATCGGACAGGAATAAACACTGAAGCTTTCTTT
CASSHRTGINTEAFF
>TRBJ1-1|TRBV7-3|-|TRBD1
TGTGCCAGCAGCCCCGACCCCAGGGGGCTGAACACTGAAGCTTTCTTT
CASSPDPRGLNTEAFF
>TRBJ2-7|TRBV21-1|-|-
TGTGCCAGCAGCAAAAAGTTAGACAGGATCCACTCCTACGAGCAGTACTTC
CASSKKLDRIHSYEQYF
>TRBJ1-5|TRBV10-2|-|TRBD1
TGCGCCAGTGGACAGGTGATAGGGGCGCGTCAGCCCCAGCATTTT
CASGQVIGARQPQHF
>TRBJ1-1|TRBV7-3|-|-
TGTGCCAGCAGCTTAAGGGCAGGACGGGAGGCCACTGAAGCTTTCTTT
CASSLRAGREATEAFF
>TRBJ2-3|TRBV7-2|-|-
TGTGCCAGCAGCTCTTATCCCGCAGCAGATACGCAGTATTTT
CASSSYPAADTQYF
>TRBJ2-7|TRBV5-1|-|TRBD1
TGCGCCAGCAAAGGACAGGAGAGCTCCTACGAGCAGTACTTC
CASKGQESSYEQYF
>TRBJ2-7|TRBV5-6|-|TRBD1
TGTGCCAGCAGCTTGAGACAGGGGGTCTACGAGCAGTACTTC
CASSLRQGVYEQYF
>TRBJ2-7|TRBV6-5|few|TRBD1
TGTGCCAGCAGTTACAGTCGGACAGGCCACGAGCAGTACTTC
CASSYSRTGHEQYF
>TRBJ2-3|TRBV13|-|TRBD1
TGTGCCAGCAGCTCCCTGACAGGGCTTGAGACAGATACGCAGTATTTT
CASSSLTGLETDTQYF
>TRBJ1-6|TRBV4-1|few|TRBD1
TGCGCCAGCAGCCAGCCGGGACAGAAAAATTCACCCCTCCACTTT
CASSQPGQKNSPLHF
>TRBJ2-5|TRBV5-6|-|-
TGTGCCAGCAGCCCTCTTGGCAGGGTTGAGACCCAGTACTTC
CASSPLGRVETQYF
>TRBJ2-7|TRBV19|-|TRBD2
TGTGCCAGTAGTATGAGCGGGGGATATTACGAGCAGTACTTC
CASSMSGGYYEQYF
>TRBJ1-6|TRBV7-9|-|TRBD1
TGTTCCAGCAGCTCACCGGGACAGGGGGATTCACCCCTCCACTTT
CSSSSPGQGDSPLHF
>TRBJ2-3|TRBV7-6|few|-
TGTGCCAGCAGCTTAGGCCAGGGGTGGGGCACAGATACGCAGTATTTT
CASSLGQGWGTDTQYF
>TRBJ2-4|TRBV19|-|-
TGTGCCAGTAGCCCGACAAGCCAACTAGCCAAAAACATTCAGTACTTC
CASSPTSQLAKNIQYF
>TRBJ2-1|TRBV5-1|-|-
TGCGCCAGCAGCTTGGGACACGGGGAAAACAATGAGCAGTTCTTC
CASSLGHGENNEQFF
>TRBJ2-2|TRBV7-3|once|-
TGTGCCAGCAGCTTATCTCCCACCGGGGAGCTGTTTTTT
CASSLSPTGELFF
>TRBJ1-6|TRBV28|-|TRBD1
TGTGCCAGCAGTTCCCCCGGACAGGGACCCTTATTTGGACCCCTCCACTTT
CASSSPGQGPLFGPLHF
>TRBJ1-4|TRBV9|-|TRBD1
TGTGCCAGCAGCGTGGACAGGGGGGGAAAACTGTTTTTT
CASSVDRGGKLFF